This T cell receptor beta chain is drawn from a study of blood T cell repertoires in COVID-19. The overall study: In each case, the material was cDNA or gDNA derived from T cells, B-cell-depleted T cells, or PBMCs.

The assay was immunoSEQ multiplex PCR, and TCRdb's table has in-frame clones only and misses some. The repertoire holds approximately 50,000 clones, with 70% to 90% as singletons. The CDR3 covers 16 residues. CDR1 and CDR2 (germline): MNHEY, SMNVEV (reference sequence). The V segment lost 6 bases and the J segment 3 bases; nucleotides outside the gene matches: 9. Sample: peripheral blood. V usage is TRBV27 and J usage is TRBJ2-2; TRBD2 matches 8 bases. The TCR comes from a man aged 55 to 69 with COVID-19, enrolled during active disease. The CDR3 spells CASSPRRAGDTGELFF. Here the CDR3 DNA reads TGTGCCAGCAGCCCCAGGAGAGCGGGGGACACCGGGGAGCTGTTTTTT.